One sample yielded the 32 T cell receptor beta chains listed below, sequenced in a study of CD8 T cells in Susac syndrome (dated by TCRdb to the late 2010s). Library preparation was by the immunoSEQ multiplex PCR assay. RNA was extracted with the RNeasy kit and about 0.5 to 1 ug was reverse transcribed using random hexamers. TCRdb ran its own pipeline on the public reads, namely fastp trimming at Q25 and MiXCR clone calling, and kept in-frame beta chains. Rows with a matching CDR3 protein are joined into one entry that keeps the most common DNA and genes. Present in this sample are about 300,000 distinct CDR3 sequences, 89% of which were seen just once. The ten top clones hold about 0.17% of the sample. The sample was CD8+ T cells from PBMCs. These receptors all come from a human donor with multiple sclerosis.

The chain is built from TRBV19 and TRBJ2-3; the D is unclear. The V and J ends lost 3 bases and 0 bases respectively, with 10 bases between them. This CDR3 comprises 15 residues. The germline V gene encodes CDR1 LNHDA and CDR2 SQIVND (reference sequence). The CDR3 DNA reads as TGTGCCAGTAGTATGTGGCAGGCTAGCACAGATACGCAGTATTTT. It specifies CASSMWQASTDTQYF. Combining the CDR3 with reference TRBV19 and TRBJ2-3 gives the whole variable domain DGGITQSPKYLFRKEGQNVTLSCEQNLNHDAMYWYRQDPGQGLRLIYYSQIVNDFQKGDIAEGYSVSREKKESFPLTVTSAQKNPTAFYLCASSMWQASTDTQYFGPGTRLTVL.

This clonotype was counted a single time. Germline and junction disagree at one end, which may indicate a read error. The chain has TRBV20-1 and TRBJ2-7; D may be TRBD2 (6 bases). CDR1 and CDR2 (germline): DFQATT, SNEGSKA (reference sequence). The CDR3 runs 14 residues. The CDR3 loop is CSAREVGLSYEQYF. In nucleotides, the CDR3 is TGCAGTGCTCGAGAGGTGGGACTCTCCTACGAGCAGTACTTC.

This chain connects TRBV12-5 to TRBJ2-7, with D perhaps matching TRBD1 or TRBD2 (5 bases each). The CDR3 is 14 residues long. Deletions cut 7 bases from V and 5 bases from J, with 18 bases between. Germline CDR1 and CDR2: LGHNT and FRNRAP. The DNA for the CDR3 is TGTGCTAGTGACGTGATGGGGGACCCTAACGAGCAGTACTTC. Amino acids: CASDVMGDPNEQYF.

The genes are TRBV6-5 and TRBJ2-3, with TRBD1 as a possible D gene (5 bases). Trimming stripped 0 bases from V and 2 bases from J, with 18 bases between. The germline CDR1 and CDR2 sequences are MNHEY and SVGAGI. This CDR3 is built from 18 residues. The CDR3 region is CASSYSILDTVLTDTQYF. The DNA for the CDR3 is TGTGCCAGCAGTTACTCGATTCTGGACACGGTCCTCACAGATACGCAGTATTTT.

This chain joins TRBV7-9 and TRBJ1-2, with D perhaps matching TRBD1 (5 bases). Germline V CDR1 and CDR2: SEHNR, FQNEAQ (reference sequence). This CDR3 has 12 residues. With 1 base removed from V and 7 bases from J, the gap between germline ends came to 7 bases. CDR3 sequence (DNA): TGTGCCAGCAGCTTAGAGGGGCCTGGCTACACCTTC. Protein: CASSLEGPGYTF. Full variable domain (rest looked up from reference TRBV7-9 and TRBJ1-2): DTGVSQNPRHKITKRGQNVTFRCDPISEHNRLYWYRQTLGQGPEFLTYFQNEAQLEKSRLLSDRFSAERPKGSFSTLEIQRTEQGDSAMYLCASSLEGPGYTFGSGTRLTVV.

The V call is TRBV7-8, the J call TRBJ2-1; the D is unclear. Germline loops: CDR1 SGHVS, CDR2 FQNEAQ. V dropped 0 bases and J dropped 5 bases, with 8 bases sitting between them. CDR3 size: 14 residues. In DNA form, the CDR3 reads TGTGCCAGCAGCTTAGCGGTGGAGCACAATGAGCAGTTCTTC. Protein product: CASSLAVEHNEQFF.

V and J are TRBV24-1 and TRBJ2-1; 16 bases fit TRBD2. The V gene's germline CDR1 is KGHDR and CDR2 SFDVKD. With V trimmed by 3 bases and J by 12 bases, 10 bases remained unmatched. The CDR3 has 17 amino acids. The CDR3 reads CATSDPWGLAGGAVQFF. CDR3 DNA sequence: TGTGCCACCAGTGATCCTTGGGGACTAGCGGGAGGGGCGGTGCAGTTCTTC.

The rearrangement links TRBV19 to TRBJ2-5, with D perhaps assigned TRBD1 or TRBD2 (5 bases each). The V gene lost 0 bases and the J gene lost 0 bases, with 11 bases spanning the gap. Per germline, CDR1 LNHDA and CDR2 SQIVND (reference sequence). CDR3 size: 16 residues. The CDR3 here is CASSIEGRQHQETQYF. The CDR3 DNA follows: TGTGCCAGTAGTATAGAGGGACGACAGCACCAAGAGACCCAGTACTTC. Combining the CDR3 with reference TRBV19 and TRBJ2-5 gives the whole variable domain DGGITQSPKYLFRKEGQNVTLSCEQNLNHDAMYWYRQDPGQGLRLIYYSQIVNDFQKGDIAEGYSVSREKKESFPLTVTSAQKNPTAFYLCASSIEGRQHQETQYFGPGTRLLVL.

This clonotype was seen only once. The chain links TRBV29-1 to TRBJ1-1, with D uncertain. V lost 1 base and J 10 bases, leaving 10 bases between the germline ends. The CDR3 totals 11 residues. CDR1 is SQVTM, CDR2 ANQGSEA, per germline. This CDR3 reads CSVEVDIGAFF. CDR3 sequence (DNA): TGCAGCGTTGAAGTGGATATCGGAGCTTTCTTT.

J is TRBJ1-2 and V is TRBV7-9; D gene unclear. Germline CDR1 SEHNR, CDR2 FQNEAQ (reference sequence). V lost 3 bases and J 10 bases, leaving 9 bases between the germline ends. CDR3 length: 11 amino acids. Here the CDR3 reads CASSLAGNYTF. The CDR3, as DNA: TGTGCCAGCAGCTTGGCGGGGAACTACACCTTC.

This clonotype appeared once. Here the CDR3 DNA reads TGTGCCTGGAGCATTTCCGACAGGGCGGTTGAAGCTTTCTTT. Its protein product is CAWSISDRAVEAFF. The chain uses TRBV30 and TRBJ1-1; TRBD1 aligns across 7 bases. The V segment lost 3 bases and the J segment 7 bases; nucleotides outside the gene matches: 11. This CDR3 has 14 residues. Germline assignment: CDR1 GTSNPN and CDR2 SVGIG (reference sequence). The full variable domain, in which reference TRBV30 and TRBJ1-1 provide the parts outside the CDR3, is SQTIHQWPATLVQPVGSPLSLECTVEGTSNPNLYWYRQAAGRGLQLLFYSVGIGQISSEVPQNLSASRPQDRQFILSSKKLLLSDSGFYLCAWSISDRAVEAFFGQGTRLTVV.

Written as DNA, the CDR3 is TGCGCCAGCAGCTTGGTCACCGGGACAGCGAACACTGAAGCTTTCTTT. Translation: CASSLVTGTANTEAFF. The gene calls are TRBV5-1 and TRBJ1-1; TRBD1 agrees at 7 bases. The germline CDR1 and CDR2 sequences are SGHRS and YFSETQ. The ends lost 0 bases at V and 1 base at J; junction bases unmatched: 6. The CDR3 is made up of 16 amino acids.

This chain links TRBV5-4 with TRBJ2-3; D unresolved. The V gene lost 2 bases and the J gene lost 3 bases, with 4 bases spanning the gap. The germline gives CDR1 SGHNT, CDR2 YYREEE (reference sequence). This CDR3 spans 12 amino acids. For the CDR3, the DNA is TGTGCCAGCAGCTTCTTTACAGATACGCAGTATTTT. Its protein product is CASSFFTDTQYF. Together with reference TRBV5-4 and TRBJ2-3, the CDR3 gives the full variable domain: ETGVTQSPTHLIKTRGQQVTLRCSSQSGHNTVSWYQQALGQGPQFIFQYYREEENGRGNFPPRFSGLQFPNYSSELNVNALELDDSALYLCASSFFTDTQYFGPGTRLTVL.

The CDR3 loop reads CASQPGLTYEQYF. In DNA form, the CDR3 reads TGTGCCAGTCAGCCGGGACTGACCTACGAGCAGTACTTC. This rearrangement joins TRBV28 to TRBJ2-7, with D perhaps TRBD2 (6 bases). The CDR3 runs to 13 residues. In germline, CDR1 is MDHEN, CDR2 SYDVKM. Trimming stripped 9 bases from V and 2 bases from J, with 14 bases between.

The V and J genes are TRBV10-3 and TRBJ2-5; D is undetermined. With 0 bases removed from V and 4 bases from J, the gap between germline ends came to 3 bases. There are 12 residues in the CDR3. Germline CDR1 ENHRY, CDR2 SYGVKD. DNA of the CDR3: TGTGCCATCAGTGAGTCGCTAGAGACCCAGTACTTC. Amino acids: CAISESLETQYF.

The chain has TRBV12-3 or TRBV12-4 and TRBJ2-2; D gene unclear. V was cut by 5 bases and J by 0 bases, with 10 bases left in between. The CDR3 is made up of 15 amino acids. The CDR3 region is CASSLLGTNTGELFF. The CDR3 DNA reads TGTGCCAGCAGTCTACTGGGTACGAACACCGGGGAGCTGTTTTTT.

The chain is built from TRBV6-6 and TRBJ2-2; 8 bases map to TRBD1. Germline assignment: CDR1 MNHNY and CDR2 SVGAGI (reference sequence). The CDR3 spans 12 residues. With V trimmed by 7 bases and J by 9 bases, 4 bases remained unmatched. DNA for the CDR3: TGTGCCAGCACAAGGACAGGGAGGGAGCTGTTTTTT. Translating it yields CASTRTGRELFF.

V is TRBV7-6 and J is TRBJ2-2; 8 positions agree with TRBD1. Germline V gene data show CDR1 as SGHVS and CDR2 as FNYEAQ. This CDR3 contains 16 residues. With V trimmed by 5 bases and J by 6 bases, 11 bases remained unmatched. CDR3 DNA sequence: TGTGCCAGCAGCCCCCGTCGGACAGGGAGACCCGGGGAGCTGTTTTTT. It is translated as CASSPRRTGRPGELFF.

The chain is built from TRBV5-1 and TRBJ2-5; 10 nucleotides match TRBD2. Germline CDR1 reads SGHRS; CDR2 reads YFSETQ. V trimming: 2 bases; J trimming: 1 base; junction bases outside the gene matches: 5. The CDR3 is made up of 16 amino acids. The CDR3 loop reads CASSLLSGGAQETQYF. CDR3 nucleotides: TGCGCCAGCAGCTTACTAAGCGGGGGGGCCCAAGAGACCCAGTACTTC.

The chain joins TRBV14 to TRBJ2-3; D is tentatively TRBD1 or TRBD2 (5 bases each). V lost 1 base and J 0 bases, leaving 20 bases between the germline ends. Germline V lookup: CDR1 SGHDN, CDR2 FVKESK. The CDR3 loop spans 19 amino acids. DNA of the CDR3: TGTGCCAGCAGCCAAGTCCAGGGACCCAGCTACACCAGCACAGATACGCAGTATTTT. Translation: CASSQVQGPSYTSTDTQYF.

This chain joins TRBV29-1 and TRBJ1-1, with D possibly being TRBD1 (6 bases). Per germline, CDR1 SQVTM and CDR2 ANQGSEA. The V end lost 3 bases, the J end lost 1 base, and 9 bases lay between the germline ends. This CDR3 contains 13 residues. The CDR3 DNA follows: TGCAGCGTTGATGGGGGGCGGAACACTGAAGCTTTCTTT. Translation: CSVDGGRNTEAFF.

The rearrangement links TRBV12-3 or TRBV12-4 to TRBJ2-7; TRBD1 might be the D (6 bases). The CDR3 extends over 14 amino acids. V lost 0 bases and J 2 bases, leaving 8 bases between the germline ends. CDR3 protein: CASSLAGATYEQYF. The CDR3, as DNA: TGTGCCAGCAGTTTAGCGGGGGCGACCTACGAGCAGTACTTC.

This clonotype occurred once. The chain carries TRBV29-1 and TRBJ2-2; D is unclear. Deletions cut 5 bases from V and 0 bases from J, with 7 bases between. Per the germline V gene, CDR1 is SQVTM and CDR2 is ANQGSEA. This CDR3 comprises 13 residues. The CDR3 loop is CSVWAPNTGELFF. CDR3 nucleotide sequence: TGCAGCGTTTGGGCCCCGAACACCGGGGAGCTGTTTTTT.

The chain couples TRBV27 to TRBJ2-1, with 8 bases identical to TRBD2. This CDR3 region has 14 residues. V gave up 9 bases and J gave up 4 bases; unmatched junction bases: 8. Germline CDR1 MNHEY, CDR2 SMNVEV (reference sequence). CDR3 amino acids: CARSSGEDYNEQFF. The CDR3 DNA reads TGTGCCAGGAGTAGCGGGGAAGATTACAATGAGCAGTTCTTC.

This chain uses TRBV13 with TRBJ2-2; D is unresolved. Germline lookup yields CDR1 PRHDT and CDR2 FYEKMQ (reference sequence). V was shortened by 5 bases and J by 3 bases, with 19 bases between the two germline ends. CDR3 length equals 17 residues. The CDR3 spells CASSPWGDRSYTGELFF. In DNA, the CDR3 is TGTGCCAGCAGCCCCTGGGGTGACCGGTCCTACACCGGGGAGCTGTTTTTT.

The chain employs TRBV5-1 and TRBJ1-1; D call uncertain. Germline values: CDR1 SGHRS, CDR2 YFSETQ. Between the trimmed V and J ends, which lost 3 bases and 8 bases, there was a span of 8 bases. The length of the CDR3 is 11 residues. For the CDR3, the DNA is TGCGCCAGCAGCTCAACACAAGAAGCTTTCTTT. This codes for CASSSTQEAFF.

The chain recombines TRBV6-1 with TRBJ2-7; a possible D gene is TRBD2 (5 bases). CDR3 length equals 15 residues. Per germline, CDR1 MNHNS and CDR2 SASEGT. The V end was cut by 3 bases, the J end by 2 bases, with 14 bases between. DNA of the CDR3: TGTGCCAGCAGTGAGGGAGCGGAGGCCCCCTACGAGCAGTACTTC. This gives the protein CASSEGAEAPYEQYF.

The J gene is TRBJ1-1, the V gene TRBV29-1; D might be TRBD1 (6 bases). Between the trimmed V and J ends, which lost 0 bases and 1 base, there was a span of 6 bases. This CDR3 contains 13 residues. CDR1 and CDR2 from the germline V gene are SQVTM and ANQGSEA. This CDR3 reads CSVEEGGNTEAFF. DNA of the CDR3: TGCAGCGTTGAAGAAGGGGGGAACACTGAAGCTTTCTTT.

J is TRBJ2-6 and V is TRBV19, with D unresolved. The CDR3 runs 14 residues. The germline V gene encodes CDR1 LNHDA and CDR2 SQIVND (reference sequence). The V gene lost 4 bases and the J gene lost 2 bases, with 6 bases spanning the gap. CDR3 protein: CASSTSPGANVLTF. The CDR3 DNA sequence: TGTGCCAGTAGTACAAGCCCTGGGGCCAACGTCCTGACTTTC.

This clonotype was detected only a few times. The rearrangement uses TRBV6-5 and TRBJ2-1; no definite D call. The CDR3 extends over 15 amino acids. The germline V gene has CDR1 MNHEY and CDR2 SVGAGI. The V end was cut by 2 bases, the J end by 4 bases, with 12 bases between. CDR3 residues: CASSYASGPYNEQFF. CDR3 DNA: TGTGCCAGCAGTTACGCTTCTGGGCCTTACAATGAGCAGTTCTTC.

V and J are TRBV28 and TRBJ2-7; 9 nucleotides agree with TRBD1. Trimming at V came to 5 bases and at J to 3 bases, leaving 11 bases not matched to a gene. The length of the CDR3 is 16 residues. Germline lookup yields CDR1 MDHEN and CDR2 SYDVKM. The CDR3 bases are TGTGCCAGCAGTCTAACCACCGGGGGACAGGGCTACGAGCAGTACTTC. This translates into CASSLTTGGQGYEQYF.

This chain connects TRBV7-6 to TRBJ2-7; 8 bases match TRBD2. Per the germline V gene, CDR1 is SGHVS and CDR2 is FNYEAQ. V lost 4 bases, J lost 4 bases, and 6 bases stayed unmatched. The CDR3 is 14 amino acids. DNA for the CDR3: TGTGCCAGCAGCTCAAGCGGGAGTAAGTACGAGCAGTACTTC. Protein: CASSSSGSKYEQYF.